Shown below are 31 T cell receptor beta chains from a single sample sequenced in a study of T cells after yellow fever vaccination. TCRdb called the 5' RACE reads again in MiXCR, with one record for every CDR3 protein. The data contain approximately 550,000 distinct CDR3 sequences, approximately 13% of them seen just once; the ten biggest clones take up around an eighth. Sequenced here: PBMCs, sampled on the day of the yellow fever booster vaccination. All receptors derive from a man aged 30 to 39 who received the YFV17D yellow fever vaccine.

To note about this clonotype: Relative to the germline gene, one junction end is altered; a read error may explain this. The CDR3: CASSDSHKETQYF. For the CDR3, the DNA is TGTGCCAGCAGTGACTCCCACAAAGAGACCCAGTACTTC. This chain connects TRBV6-2 or TRBV6-3 to TRBJ2-5, with D unclear. The CDR3 is 13 amino acids. CDR1 MNHEY and CDR2 SVGEGT come from the germline V gene.

CDR3 sequence: CASTDTQYF. In DNA, the CDR3 is TGTGCCAGTACAGATACGCAGTATTTT. V and J are TRBV19 and TRBJ2-3; D unresolved. The CDR3 sequence is 9 residues long. Germline loops: CDR1 LNHDA, CDR2 SQIVND (reference sequence). V was trimmed by 7 bases and J by 4 bases, leaving 0 bases between them.

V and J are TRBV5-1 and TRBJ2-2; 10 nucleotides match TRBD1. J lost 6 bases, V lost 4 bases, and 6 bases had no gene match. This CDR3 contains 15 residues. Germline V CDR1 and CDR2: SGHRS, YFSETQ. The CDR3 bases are TGCGCCAGCAGCCGGGGACAGGGGACGGCCGGGGAGCTGTTTTTT. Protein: CASSRGQGTAGELFF.

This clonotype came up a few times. The CDR3 reads CASTRQNTGELFF. CDR3 coding DNA: TGTGCCAGCACAAGACAGAACACCGGGGAGCTGTTTTTT. The genes are TRBV7-2 and TRBJ2-2; D gene ambiguous. The germline CDR1 and CDR2 sequences are SGHTA and FQGNSA. The V end was cut by 7 bases, the J end by 1 base, with 7 bases between. The CDR3 is made up of 13 amino acids.

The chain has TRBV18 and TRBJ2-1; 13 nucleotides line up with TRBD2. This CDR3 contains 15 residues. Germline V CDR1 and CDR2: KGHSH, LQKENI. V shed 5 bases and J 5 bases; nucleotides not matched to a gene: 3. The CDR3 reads CASSAGLAGDNEQFF. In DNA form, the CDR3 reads TGTGCCAGCTCAGCCGGACTAGCGGGGGACAATGAGCAGTTCTTC. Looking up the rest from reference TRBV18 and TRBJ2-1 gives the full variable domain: NAGVMQNPRHLVRRRGQEARLRCSPMKGHSHVYWYRQLPEEGLKFMVYLQKENIIDESGMPKERFSAEFPKEGPSILRIQQVVRGDSAAYFCASSAGLAGDNEQFFGPGTRLTVL.

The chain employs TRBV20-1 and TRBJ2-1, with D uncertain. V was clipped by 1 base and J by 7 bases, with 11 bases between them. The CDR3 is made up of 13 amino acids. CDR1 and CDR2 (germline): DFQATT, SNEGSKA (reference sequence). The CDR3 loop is CSARAPNLNEQFF. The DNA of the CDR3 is TGCAGTGCTAGAGCACCGAATCTGAATGAGCAGTTCTTC.

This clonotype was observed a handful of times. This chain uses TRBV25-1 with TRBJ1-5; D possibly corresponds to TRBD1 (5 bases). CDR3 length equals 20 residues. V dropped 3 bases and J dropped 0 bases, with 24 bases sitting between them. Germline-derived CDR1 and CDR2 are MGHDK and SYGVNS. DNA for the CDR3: TGTGCCAGCAGTGAGTCCGAAGGACAAGCTTTACCTGCTAGCAATCAGCCCCAGCATTTT. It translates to CASSESEGQALPASNQPQHF.

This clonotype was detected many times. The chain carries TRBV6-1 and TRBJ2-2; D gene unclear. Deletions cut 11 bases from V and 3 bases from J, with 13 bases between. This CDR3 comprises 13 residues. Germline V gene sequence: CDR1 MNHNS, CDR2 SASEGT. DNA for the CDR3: TGTGCCCTCCAGGACGGACACACCGGGGAGCTGTTTTTT. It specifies CALQDGHTGELFF.

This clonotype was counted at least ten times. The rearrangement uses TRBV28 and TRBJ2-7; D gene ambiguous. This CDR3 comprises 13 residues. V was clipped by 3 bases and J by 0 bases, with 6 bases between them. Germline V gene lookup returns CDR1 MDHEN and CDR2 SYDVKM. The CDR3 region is CASSFSLSYEQYF. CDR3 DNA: TGTGCCAGCAGTTTTTCCCTCTCCTACGAGCAGTACTTC.

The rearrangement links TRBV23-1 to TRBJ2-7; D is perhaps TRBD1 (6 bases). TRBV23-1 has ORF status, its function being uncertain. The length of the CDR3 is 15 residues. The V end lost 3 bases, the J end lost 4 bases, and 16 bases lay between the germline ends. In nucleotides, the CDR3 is TGCGCCAGCAGTCAGGCGGACAGAGCCTGGTACGAGCAGTACTTC. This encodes CASSQADRAWYEQYF.

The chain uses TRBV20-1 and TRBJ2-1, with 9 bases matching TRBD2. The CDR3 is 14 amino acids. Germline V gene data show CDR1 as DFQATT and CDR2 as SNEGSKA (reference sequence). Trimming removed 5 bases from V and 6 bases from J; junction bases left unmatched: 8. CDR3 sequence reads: CSAPNAGGGNEQFF. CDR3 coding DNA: TGCAGTGCTCCGAATGCGGGAGGGGGCAATGAGCAGTTCTTC.

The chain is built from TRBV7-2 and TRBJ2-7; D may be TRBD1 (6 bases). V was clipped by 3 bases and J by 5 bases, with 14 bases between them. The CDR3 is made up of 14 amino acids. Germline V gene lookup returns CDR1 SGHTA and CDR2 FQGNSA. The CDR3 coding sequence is TGTGCCAGCAGCTTCTCTGCAGGGGCGGACGAGCAGTACTTC. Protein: CASSFSAGADEQYF.

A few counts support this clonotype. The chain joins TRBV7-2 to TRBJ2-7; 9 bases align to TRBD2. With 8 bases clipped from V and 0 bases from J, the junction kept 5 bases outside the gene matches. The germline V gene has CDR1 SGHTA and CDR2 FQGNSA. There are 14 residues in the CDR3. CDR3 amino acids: CASVLAGVSYEQYF. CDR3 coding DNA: TGTGCCAGCGTCTTAGCGGGAGTCTCCTACGAGCAGTACTTC.

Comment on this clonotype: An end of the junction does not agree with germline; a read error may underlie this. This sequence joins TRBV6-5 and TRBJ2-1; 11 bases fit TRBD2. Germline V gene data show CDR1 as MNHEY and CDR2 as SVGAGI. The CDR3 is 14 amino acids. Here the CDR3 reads CASSYPDLSGRVVF. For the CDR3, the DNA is TGTGCCAGCAGTTACCCAGACCTTAGCGGGAGGGTTGTCTTC.

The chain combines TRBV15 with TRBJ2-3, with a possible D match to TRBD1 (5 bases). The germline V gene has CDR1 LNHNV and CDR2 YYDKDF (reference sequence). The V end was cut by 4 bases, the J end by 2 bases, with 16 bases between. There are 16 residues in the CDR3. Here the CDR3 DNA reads TGTGCCACCAGCATGCCTTTGCAGGGATACACAGATACGCAGTATTTT. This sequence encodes CATSMPLQGYTDTQYF. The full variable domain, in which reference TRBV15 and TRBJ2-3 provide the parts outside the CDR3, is DAMVIQNPRYQVTQFGKPVTLSCSQTLNHNVMYWYQQKSSQAPKLLFHYYDKDFNNEADTPDNFQSRRPNTSFCFLDIRSPGLGDTAMYLCATSMPLQGYTDTQYFGPGTRLTVL.

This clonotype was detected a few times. This CDR3 is CASNQGRTVEQFF. For the CDR3, the DNA is TGTGCCAGCAACCAGGGACGGACGGTTGAGCAGTTCTTC. The rearrangement joins TRBV6-2 or TRBV6-3 to TRBJ2-1, with D perhaps assigned TRBD1 or TRBD2 (5 bases each). The CDR3 spans 13 residues. Germline V gene lookup returns CDR1 MNHEY and CDR2 SVGEGT. The V end was cut by 7 bases, the J end by 9 bases, with 16 bases between.

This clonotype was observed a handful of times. CDR3 in amino acids: CASSFTGGSITQYF. CDR3 sequence (DNA): TGTGCCAGCAGTTTTACGGGGGGCTCGATTACGCAGTATTTT. V gene TRBV28 combines with J gene TRBJ2-3, with a tentative D call TRBD2 (7 bases). The CDR3 runs 14 residues. Trimming took 3 bases from V and 8 from J, leaving 15 bases between them. Germline CDR1 MDHEN, CDR2 SYDVKM.

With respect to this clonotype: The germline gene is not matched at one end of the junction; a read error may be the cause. CDR3 DNA: TGTGCCAGCAGTTACCCGGTTCTCGAGCAGCACTTC. Amino acids: CASSYPVLEQHF. The chain has TRBV6-2 or TRBV6-3 and TRBJ2-7; D call uncertain. The CDR3 totals 12 residues. Germline values: CDR1 MNHEY, CDR2 SVGEGT.

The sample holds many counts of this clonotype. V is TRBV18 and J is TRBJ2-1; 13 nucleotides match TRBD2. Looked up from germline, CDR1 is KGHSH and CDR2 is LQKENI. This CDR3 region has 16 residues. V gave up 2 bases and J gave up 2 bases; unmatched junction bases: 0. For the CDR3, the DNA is TGTGCCAGCTCACCAGGGACTAGCGGGGCCTACAATGAGCAGTTCTTC. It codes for CASSPGTSGAYNEQFF.

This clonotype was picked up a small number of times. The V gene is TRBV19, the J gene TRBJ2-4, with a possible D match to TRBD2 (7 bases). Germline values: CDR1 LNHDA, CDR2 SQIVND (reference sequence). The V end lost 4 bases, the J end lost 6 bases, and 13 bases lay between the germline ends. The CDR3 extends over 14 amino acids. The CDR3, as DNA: TGTGCCAGTAGTAGCGGGGGCGGTCGAAACATTCAGTACTTC. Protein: CASSSGGGRNIQYF.

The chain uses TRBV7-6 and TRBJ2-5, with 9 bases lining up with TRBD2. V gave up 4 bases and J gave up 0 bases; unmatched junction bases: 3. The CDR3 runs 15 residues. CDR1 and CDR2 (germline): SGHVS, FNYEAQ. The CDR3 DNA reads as TGTGCCAGCAGCTCCCTAGCGGGGTACCAAGAGACCCAGTACTTC. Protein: CASSSLAGYQETQYF.

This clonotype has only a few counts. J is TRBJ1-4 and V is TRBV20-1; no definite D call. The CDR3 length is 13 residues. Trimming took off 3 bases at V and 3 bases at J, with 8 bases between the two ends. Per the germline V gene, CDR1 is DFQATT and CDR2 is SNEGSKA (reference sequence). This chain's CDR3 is CSASLRPNEKLFF. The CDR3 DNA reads TGCAGTGCTAGTCTCCGTCCTAATGAAAAACTGTTTTTT.

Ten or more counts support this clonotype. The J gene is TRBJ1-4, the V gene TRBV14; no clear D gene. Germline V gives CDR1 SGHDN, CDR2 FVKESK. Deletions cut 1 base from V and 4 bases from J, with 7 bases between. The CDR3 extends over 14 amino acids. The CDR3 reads CASSQAQRNEKLFF. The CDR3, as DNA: TGTGCCAGCAGCCAAGCCCAGCGTAATGAAAAACTGTTTTTT.

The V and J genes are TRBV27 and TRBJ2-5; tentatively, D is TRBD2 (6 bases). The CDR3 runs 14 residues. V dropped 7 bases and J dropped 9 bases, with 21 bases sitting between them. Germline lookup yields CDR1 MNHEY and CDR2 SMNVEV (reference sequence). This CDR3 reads CASTLGRGAGPQYF. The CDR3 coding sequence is TGTGCCAGCACCCTCGGGCGGGGTGCGGGGCCCCAGTACTTC.

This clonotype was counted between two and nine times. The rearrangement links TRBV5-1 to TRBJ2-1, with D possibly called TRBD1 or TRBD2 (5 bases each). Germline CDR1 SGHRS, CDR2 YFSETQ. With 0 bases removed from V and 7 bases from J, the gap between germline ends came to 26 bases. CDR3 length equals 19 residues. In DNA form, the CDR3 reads TGCGCCAGCAGCTTGGCCGGGGCGGAGCGAATGAAACGAGCGAATGAGCAGTTCTTC. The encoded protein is CASSLAGAERMKRANEQFF. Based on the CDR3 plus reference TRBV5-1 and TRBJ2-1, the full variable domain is KAGVTQTPRYLIKTRGQQVTLSCSPISGHRSVSWYQQTPGQGLQFLFEYFSETQRNKGNFPGRFSGRQFSNSRSEMNVSTLELGDSALYLCASSLAGAERMKRANEQFFGPGTRLTVL.

CDR3 nucleotide sequence: TGCAGTGCAACAGACAGGAGGAACACTGAAGCTTTCTTT. It yields the protein CSATDRRNTEAFF. This chain links TRBV20-1 with TRBJ1-1; possibly TRBD1 for D (6 bases). Looked up from germline, CDR1 is DFQATT and CDR2 is SNEGSKA (reference sequence). The CDR3 length is 13 residues. V lost 6 bases, J lost 1 base, and 12 bases lay in between.

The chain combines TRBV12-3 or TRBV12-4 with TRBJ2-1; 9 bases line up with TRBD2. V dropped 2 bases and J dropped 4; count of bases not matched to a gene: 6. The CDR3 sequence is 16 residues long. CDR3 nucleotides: TGTGCCAGCAGTTTATCGGCGGGAGGGGGATACAATGAGCAGTTCTTC. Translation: CASSLSAGGGYNEQFF.

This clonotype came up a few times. CDR3 sequence: CASSLIAGGLETQYF. CDR3 sequence (DNA): TGTGCCAGCAGTCTAATAGCGGGAGGATTAGAGACCCAGTACTTC. The chain recombines TRBV6-1 with TRBJ2-5; 10 bases map to TRBD2. V trimming: 5 bases; J trimming: 4 bases; junction bases outside the gene matches: 7. Germline V gene sequence: CDR1 MNHNS, CDR2 SASEGT. The CDR3 contains 15 residues.

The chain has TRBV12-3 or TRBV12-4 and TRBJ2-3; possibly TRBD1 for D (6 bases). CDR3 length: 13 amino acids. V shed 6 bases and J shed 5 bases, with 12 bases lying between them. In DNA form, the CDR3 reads TGTGCCAGCAGCCTACGGACAGAAGATACGCAGTATTTT. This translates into CASSLRTEDTQYF.

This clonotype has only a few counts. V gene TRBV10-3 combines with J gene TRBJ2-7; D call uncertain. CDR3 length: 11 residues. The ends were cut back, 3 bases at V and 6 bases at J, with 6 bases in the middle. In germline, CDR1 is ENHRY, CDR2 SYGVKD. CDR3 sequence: CAISEVREQYF. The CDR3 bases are TGTGCCATCAGTGAAGTACGCGAGCAGTACTTC.

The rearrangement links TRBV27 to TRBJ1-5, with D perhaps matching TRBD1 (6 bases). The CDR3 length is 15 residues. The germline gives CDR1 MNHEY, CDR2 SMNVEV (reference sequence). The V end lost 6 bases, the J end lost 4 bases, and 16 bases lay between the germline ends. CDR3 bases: TGTGCCAGCAGACAAGGGACAAACGGAAATCAGCCCCAGCATTTT. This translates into CASRQGTNGNQPQHF.